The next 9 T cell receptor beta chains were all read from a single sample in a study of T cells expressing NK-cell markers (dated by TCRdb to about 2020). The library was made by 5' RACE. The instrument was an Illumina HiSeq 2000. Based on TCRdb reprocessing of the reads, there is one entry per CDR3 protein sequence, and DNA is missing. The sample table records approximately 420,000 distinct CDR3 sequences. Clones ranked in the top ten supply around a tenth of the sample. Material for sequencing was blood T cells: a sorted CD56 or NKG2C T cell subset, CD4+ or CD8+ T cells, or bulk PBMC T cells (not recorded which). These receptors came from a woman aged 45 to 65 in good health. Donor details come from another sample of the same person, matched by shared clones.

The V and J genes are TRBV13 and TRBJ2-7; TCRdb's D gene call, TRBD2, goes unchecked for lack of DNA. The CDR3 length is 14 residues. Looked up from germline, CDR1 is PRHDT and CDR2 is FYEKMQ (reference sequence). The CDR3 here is CASSLGQKLGEQYF.

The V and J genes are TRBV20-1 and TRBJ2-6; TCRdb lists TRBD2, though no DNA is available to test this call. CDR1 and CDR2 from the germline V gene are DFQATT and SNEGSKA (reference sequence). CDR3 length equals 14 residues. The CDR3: CSASGGAGANVLTF.

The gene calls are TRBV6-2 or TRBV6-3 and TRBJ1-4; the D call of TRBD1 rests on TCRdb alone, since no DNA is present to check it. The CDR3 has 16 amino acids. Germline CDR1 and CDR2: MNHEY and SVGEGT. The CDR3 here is CASSYPRGTGGRKLFF.

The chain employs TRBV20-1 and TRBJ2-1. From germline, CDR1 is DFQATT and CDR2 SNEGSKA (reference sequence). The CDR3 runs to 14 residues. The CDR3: CSASHRGSYNEQFF.

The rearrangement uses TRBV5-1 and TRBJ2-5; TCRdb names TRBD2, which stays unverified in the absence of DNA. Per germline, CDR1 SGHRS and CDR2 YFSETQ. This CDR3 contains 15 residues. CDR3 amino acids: CASSSGLVGGETQYF.

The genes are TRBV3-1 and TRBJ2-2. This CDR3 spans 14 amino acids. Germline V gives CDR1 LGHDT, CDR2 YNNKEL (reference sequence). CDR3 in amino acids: CASSQGLRAGELFF.

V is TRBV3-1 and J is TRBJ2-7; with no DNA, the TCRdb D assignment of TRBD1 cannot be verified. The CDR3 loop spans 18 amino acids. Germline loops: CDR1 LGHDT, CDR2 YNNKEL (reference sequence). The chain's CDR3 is CASSQGRLSRTASYEQYF.

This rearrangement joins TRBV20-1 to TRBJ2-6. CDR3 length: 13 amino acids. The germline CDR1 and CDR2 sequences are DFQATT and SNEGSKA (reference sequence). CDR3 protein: CSARGVADNVLTF.

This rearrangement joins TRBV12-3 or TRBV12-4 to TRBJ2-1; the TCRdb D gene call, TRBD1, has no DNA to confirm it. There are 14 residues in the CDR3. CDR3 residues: CATRTGFSYNEQFF.